Below, one TCR beta chain is given with its context. The sample is drawn from a study of blood T cell repertoires in COVID-19. Study context: Sites in the United States, Italy and Spain provided acute and convalescent COVID-19 samples. T cells, B-cell-depleted T cells, or PBMCs supplied cDNA or gDNA.

The CDR3 consists of 14 residues. Germline V gene data show CDR1 as SNHLY and CDR2 as FYNNEI. V lost 4 bases and J lost 0, with 8 bases in between. Original processing notes: The authors estimated nucleated cell counts from reference gene primer amplification. The table came from immunoSEQ multiplex PCR; TCRdb's copy has only in-frame clones and leaves some out. Clone size and V and J calls were adopted from that table, with D and trimming inferred from the DNA. The sample lists some 130,000 clones; approximately 90% were seen once. The sequenced sample consisted of peripheral blood. J is TRBJ2-3 and V is TRBV2; tentative D call: TRBD2 (6 bases). The sequence was collected from a man aged 55-75 years with active or convalescent COVID-19. CDR3 protein: CASSAGTSTDTQYF. The DNA for the CDR3 is TGTGCCAGCAGTGCCGGGACTAGCACAGATACGCAGTATTTT.